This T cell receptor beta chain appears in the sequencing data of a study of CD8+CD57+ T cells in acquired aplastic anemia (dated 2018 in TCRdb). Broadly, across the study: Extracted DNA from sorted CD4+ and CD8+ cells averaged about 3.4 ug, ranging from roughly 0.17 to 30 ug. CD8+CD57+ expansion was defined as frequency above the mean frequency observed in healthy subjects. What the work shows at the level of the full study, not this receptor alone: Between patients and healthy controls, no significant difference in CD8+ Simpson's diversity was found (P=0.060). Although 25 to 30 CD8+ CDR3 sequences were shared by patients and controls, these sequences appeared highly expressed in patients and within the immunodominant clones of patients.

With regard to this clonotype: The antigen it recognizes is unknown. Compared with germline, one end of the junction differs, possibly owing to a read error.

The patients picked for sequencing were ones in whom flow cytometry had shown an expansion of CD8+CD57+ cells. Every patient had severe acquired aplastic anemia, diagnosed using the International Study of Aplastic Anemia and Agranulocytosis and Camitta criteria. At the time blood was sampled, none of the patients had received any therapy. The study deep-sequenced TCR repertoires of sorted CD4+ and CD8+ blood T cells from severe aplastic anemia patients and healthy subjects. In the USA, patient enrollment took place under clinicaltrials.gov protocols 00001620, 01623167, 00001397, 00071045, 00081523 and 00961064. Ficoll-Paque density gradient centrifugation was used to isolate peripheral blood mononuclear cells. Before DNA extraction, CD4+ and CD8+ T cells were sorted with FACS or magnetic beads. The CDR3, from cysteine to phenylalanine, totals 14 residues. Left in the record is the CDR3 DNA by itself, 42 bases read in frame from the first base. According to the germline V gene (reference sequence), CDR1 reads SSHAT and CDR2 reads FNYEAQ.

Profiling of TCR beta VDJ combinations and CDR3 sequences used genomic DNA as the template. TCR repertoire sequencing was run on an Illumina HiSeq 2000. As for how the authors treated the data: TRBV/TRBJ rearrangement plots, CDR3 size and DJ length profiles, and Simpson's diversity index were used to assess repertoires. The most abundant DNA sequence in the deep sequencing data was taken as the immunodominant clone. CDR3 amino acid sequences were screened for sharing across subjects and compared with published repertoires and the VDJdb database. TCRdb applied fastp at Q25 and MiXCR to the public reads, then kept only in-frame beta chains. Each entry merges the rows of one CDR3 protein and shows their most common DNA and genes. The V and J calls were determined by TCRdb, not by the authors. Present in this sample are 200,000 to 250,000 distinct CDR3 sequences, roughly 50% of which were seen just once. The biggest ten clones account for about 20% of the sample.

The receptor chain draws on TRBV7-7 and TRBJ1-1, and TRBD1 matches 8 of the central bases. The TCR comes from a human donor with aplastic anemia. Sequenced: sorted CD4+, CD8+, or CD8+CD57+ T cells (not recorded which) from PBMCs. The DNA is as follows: TGTGCTAGCAGCGGATTGGACAGGGCCACTGAAGCTTTCTTT. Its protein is CASSGLDRATEAFF.